The 23 T cell receptor beta chains presented below share a single source sample, sequenced in a study of blood T cell repertoires in COVID-19. TCRdb keeps only in-frame clones here, not all; method: immunoSEQ multiplex PCR. The data hold 70,000 to 75,000 clones, with just over 85% observed a single time. The specimen was peripheral blood. The receptors originated from a human donor in a cohort sampled during active COVID-19.

Concerning this clone itself: Different DNA sequences within this sample yield the same CDR3. The chain combines TRBV25-1 with TRBJ2-7, with 9 nucleotides matching TRBD1. There are 13 residues in the CDR3. In germline, CDR1 is MGHDK, CDR2 SYGVNS. Losses at the gene ends were 6 bases for V and 2 bases for J; bases not matched to a gene: 2. The CDR3 protein is CASRGQGPYEQYF. The DNA for the CDR3 is TGTGCCAGCAGGGGACAGGGCCCCTACGAGCAGTACTTC.

This clone was observed a handful of times. The chain links TRBV3-1 (or the pseudogene TRBV3-2) to TRBJ2-7; D is unresolved. CDR3 length equals 14 residues. Trimming cost V 0 bases and J 1 base, with 7 bases left between them. In germline, CDR1 is LGHDT, CDR2 YNNKEL (reference sequence). CDR3 sequence (DNA): TGTGCCAGCAGCCAAGATTTGGCTTCCTACGAGCAGTACTTC. It translates to CASSQDLASYEQYF.

The chain combines TRBV7-2 with TRBJ1-5, with D tentatively TRBD1 (5 bases). The germline V gene has CDR1 SGHTA and CDR2 FQGNSA. The V end was cut by 5 bases, the J end by 5 bases, with 13 bases between. The CDR3 runs 14 residues. CDR3 sequence reads: CASSPRGGDQPQHF. CDR3 DNA sequence: TGTGCCAGCAGCCCCCGGGGGGGGGATCAGCCCCAGCATTTT.

This chain uses TRBV28 with TRBJ1-1; D may be TRBD1 (6 bases). Germline CDR1 and CDR2: MDHEN and SYDVKM. V lost 4 bases and J 4 bases, leaving 7 bases between the germline ends. This CDR3 has 12 residues. For the CDR3, the DNA is TGTGCCAGCAGTTCAGGGGTCACTGAAGCTTTCTTT. It specifies CASSSGVTEAFF.

This chain connects TRBV6-5 to TRBJ2-1, with D perhaps matching TRBD1 (6 bases). Looked up from germline, CDR1 is MNHEY and CDR2 is SVGAGI. This CDR3 has 15 amino acids. The V end lost 6 bases, the J end lost 4 bases, and 16 bases lay between the germline ends. The CDR3 is CASSLGQFPYNEQFF. CDR3 coding DNA: TGTGCCAGCAGCCTTGGACAGTTTCCTTACAATGAGCAGTTCTTC.

The V call is TRBV11-2, the J call TRBJ2-1, with 8 positions matching TRBD2. V lost 2 bases, J lost 5 bases, and 2 bases stayed unmatched. CDR1 and CDR2 (germline): SGHAT, FQNNGV. This CDR3 comprises 14 residues. CDR3 sequence: CASSLTSGDNEQFF. The CDR3 region has the DNA TGTGCCAGCAGCTTAACTAGCGGAGACAATGAGCAGTTCTTC. The variable domain in full, with the rest retrieved from reference TRBV11-2 and TRBJ2-1, is EAGVAQSPRYKIIEKRQSVAFWCNPISGHATLYWYQQILGQGPKLLIQFQNNGVVDDSQLPKDRFSAERLKGVDSTLKIQPAKLEDSAVYLCASSLTSGDNEQFFGPGTRLTVL.

This chain's CDR3 is CASGRLYEQYF. The CDR3 DNA is TGTGCCAGCGGTCGCCTATACGAGCAGTACTTC. The genes are TRBV6-5 and TRBJ2-7; D gene uncertain. The CDR3 is 11 residues long. Germline loops: CDR1 MNHEY, CDR2 SVGAGI. With 8 bases removed from V and 4 bases from J, the gap between germline ends came to 9 bases.

The V gene is TRBV6-5, the J gene TRBJ2-7; TRBD1 matches 8 bases. Germline lookup yields CDR1 MNHEY and CDR2 SVGAGI. There are 13 residues in the CDR3. V shed 4 bases and J 5 bases; nucleotides not matched to a gene: 4. CDR3 region: CASSSLDRDEQYF. The CDR3 region has the DNA TGTGCCAGCAGTTCCCTGGACAGGGACGAGCAGTACTTC.

This rearrangement joins TRBV28 to TRBJ1-5, with a weak D call TRBD1 (6 bases). CDR3 length: 15 amino acids. From germline, CDR1 is MDHEN and CDR2 SYDVKM. V was cut by 2 bases and J by 7 bases, with 15 bases left in between. The CDR3 bases are TGTGCCAGCAGTTTAGAGGGGGACCCTCAGCAGCCCCAGCATTTT. Translation gives CASSLEGDPQQPQHF.

This clone was seen a few times. The rearrangement joins TRBV10-3 to TRBJ2-5; the D gene is possibly TRBD2 (5 bases). This CDR3 has 15 amino acids. Germline loops: CDR1 ENHRY, CDR2 SYGVKD. The V and J ends lost 0 bases and 2 bases respectively, with 10 bases between them. CDR3 amino acids: CAISESRGSQETQYF. The CDR3 DNA is TGTGCCATCAGTGAGTCGCGAGGGTCACAAGAGACCCAGTACTTC.

V and J are TRBV5-3 and TRBJ1-5; the D gene is possibly TRBD1 (6 bases). TRBV5-3 belongs to the ORF category, with a function that is uncertain. Trimming took 2 bases from V and 4 from J, leaving 28 bases between them. CDR3 length: 20 residues. The CDR3 DNA sequence: TGTGCCAGAAGCTTAAAGGTGCCTGGCTACAGGGCCGTTGGGAATCAGCCCCAGCATTTT. Protein product: CARSLKVPGYRAVGNQPQHF.

This chain joins TRBV7-2 and TRBJ2-5, with 10 positions matching TRBD2. The CDR3 loop spans 14 amino acids. Unmatched junction bases numbered 1, after V lost 3 bases and J lost 3 bases. From germline, CDR1 is SGHTA and CDR2 FQGNSA. This CDR3 is CASSFGLAEETQYF. In DNA form, the CDR3 reads TGTGCCAGCAGCTTTGGACTAGCGGAAGAGACCCAGTACTTC.

V usage is TRBV11-3 and J usage is TRBJ2-1; a weak D match, TRBD1 (6 bases). The CDR3 is 16 residues long. V dropped 1 base and J dropped 7 bases, with 17 bases sitting between them. Germline V gives CDR1 SGHNT, CDR2 YENEEA. The CDR3 is CASSLARVQGGNEQFF. The CDR3, as DNA: TGTGCCAGCAGCTTAGCGCGGGTACAGGGCGGGAATGAGCAGTTCTTC.

The V and J genes are TRBV4-1 and TRBJ2-1, with a possible D match to TRBD2 (6 bases). Germline values: CDR1 MGHRA, CDR2 YSYEKL. Trimming shortened V by 8 bases and J by 2 bases, and 13 bases separated the two germline ends. This CDR3 region has 14 residues. CDR3 nucleotide sequence: TGCGCCAGCGGGGGACTTGGGACCTACAATGAGCAGTTCTTC. Encoded protein: CASGGLGTYNEQFF.

V usage is TRBV19 and J usage is TRBJ1-5; D gene unclear. The CDR3 covers 16 residues. Trimming removed 5 bases at V and 5 bases at J, with 19 bases between. Germline values: CDR1 LNHDA, CDR2 SQIVND (reference sequence). This CDR3 reads CASSEGQSPRDQPQHF. The DNA of the CDR3 is TGTGCCAGTAGTGAGGGTCAGTCCCCCCGGGATCAGCCCCAGCATTTT.

J is TRBJ2-2 and V is TRBV28; 10 bases map to TRBD2. The ends lost 4 bases at V and 4 bases at J; junction bases unmatched: 3. The germline V gene has CDR1 MDHEN and CDR2 SYDVKM. The CDR3 extends over 15 amino acids. CDR3 nucleotide sequence: TGTGCCAGCAGTTCTAGCGGGGGATTCACCGGGGAGCTGTTTTTT. Translating gives CASSSSGGFTGELFF. The complete variable domain, with remaining parts taken from reference TRBV28 and TRBJ2-2, reads DVKVTQSSRYLVKRTGEKVFLECVQDMDHENMFWYRQDPGLGLRLIYFSYDVKMKEKGDIPEGYSVSREKKERFSLILESASTNQTSMYLCASSSSGGFTGELFFGEGSRLTVL.

The CDR3 protein is CSVGEGLNQPQHF. The DNA for the CDR3 is TGCAGCGTTGGCGAGGGACTCAATCAGCCCCAGCATTTT. This chain uses TRBV29-1 with TRBJ1-5; D possibly corresponds to TRBD1 (5 bases). The germline V gene has CDR1 SQVTM and CDR2 ANQGSEA. This CDR3 has 13 residues. The V and J ends lost 4 bases and 3 bases respectively, with 10 bases between them.

The table lists this clone with a count of one. The chain recombines TRBV29-1 with TRBJ2-5, with D maybe TRBD2 (7 bases). The CDR3 length is 13 residues. From germline, CDR1 is SQVTM and CDR2 ANQGSEA. V lost 7 bases, J lost 5 bases, and 17 bases lay in between. The CDR3 here is CSGWGGAEETQYF. CDR3 nucleotides: TGCAGCGGTTGGGGGGGGGCGGAGGAGACCCAGTACTTC.

This chain connects TRBV28 to TRBJ1-5; tentatively, D is TRBD1 (6 bases). CDR1 is MDHEN and CDR2 is SYDVKM in the germline V gene. The CDR3 spans 13 residues. The V and J ends lost 3 bases and 9 bases respectively, with 12 bases between them. The CDR3 is CASSLAGAAPQHF. CDR3 DNA sequence: TGTGCCAGCAGTTTGGCAGGGGCAGCGCCCCAGCATTTT.

V gene TRBV19 combines with J gene TRBJ1-2; 9 bases agree with TRBD1. The CDR3 runs 17 residues. After removal of 2 bases from V and 8 bases from J, the junction contained 15 bases not matched to a gene. Germline CDR1 is LNHDA and CDR2 is SQIVND (reference sequence). In DNA, the CDR3 is TGTGCCAGTAGTATATATCCCGCATCCGGGACAGGGAGAGGCTACACCTTC. This translates into CASSIYPASGTGRGYTF.

The J gene is TRBJ2-7, the V gene TRBV5-4; TRBD2 matches 8 bases. V was pared by 2 bases and J by 0 bases, with 4 bases of the junction left unmatched. The V gene's germline CDR1 is SGHNT and CDR2 YYREEE (reference sequence). This CDR3 spans 15 amino acids. The CDR3 spells CASSFETSGSYEQYF. The CDR3 bases are TGTGCCAGCAGCTTCGAAACTAGCGGCTCCTACGAGCAGTACTTC.

The V call is TRBV3-1 (or the pseudogene TRBV3-2), the J call TRBJ2-3; the D gene is possibly TRBD1 (6 bases). CDR1 and CDR2 from the germline V gene are LGHDT and YNNKEL (reference sequence). V was trimmed by 4 bases and J by 0 bases, leaving 11 bases between them. This CDR3 comprises 15 residues. The CDR3 region has the DNA TGTGCCAGCAGCCCCGTAACAGGGAGCACAGATACGCAGTATTTT. Amino acids: CASSPVTGSTDTQYF.

The chain combines TRBV19 with TRBJ2-3; a possible D gene is TRBD1 (6 bases). Germline lookup yields CDR1 LNHDA and CDR2 SQIVND (reference sequence). V was clipped by 5 bases and J by 6 bases, with 18 bases between them. The CDR3 is 15 residues long. The CDR3 loop is CASSPGRGIGDTQYF. CDR3 nucleotide sequence: TGTGCCAGTAGTCCCGGCAGGGGCATCGGGGATACGCAGTATTTT.